The rows below give T cell receptor beta chains drawn from one sample of a study of healthy donors' naive CD4 and CD8 T cells. MiXCR was run by TCRdb on the reads, yielding one entry per CDR3 protein. The sample has approximately 180,000 distinct CDR3 sequences, over 60% seen once; the top ten hold less than 2.5%. Sequencing input: naive CD4+ and CD8+ T cells sorted from blood, pooled from several donors. Every receptor here comes from a pool of human donors in good health; the sample pools cells from several healthy donors. CDR3s include the opening cysteine and the closing phenylalanine or tryptophan. A D gene is named only where the DNA matches it firmly. Only part of the rows carry a size: once, few, many, or a class if the clone is expanded.

v_call,j_call,clone_size,d_call,cdr3_nt,cdr3_aa
TRBV4-1,TRBJ1-2,-,-,TGCGCCAGCAGCCAAGCCTTCATGGGCAGGGGCGAAGGCTACACCTTC,CASSQAFMGRGEGYTF
TRBV20-1,TRBJ1-2,-,-,TGCAGTGCTAGAGAGTCTGAGGGGAACTATGGCTACACCTTC,CSARESEGNYGYTF
TRBV5-1,TRBJ1-5,few,-,TGCGCCAGCAGCAAGGGACAAGGAAATCAGCCCCAGCATTTT,CASSKGQGNQPQHF
TRBV20-1,TRBJ1-2,-,-,TGCAGTGATATGTATGGCTACACCTTC,CSDMYGYTF
TRBV29-1,TRBJ2-7,-,-,TGCAGCGTTGTGGGAGGCTCAACCTACGAGCAGTACTTC,CSVVGGSTYEQYF
TRBV27,TRBJ2-1,-,TRBD2,TGTGCCAGCATTCTTTACGGGGCGGGAGAGAGGCAGAATGAGCAGTTCTTC,CASILYGAGERQNEQFF
TRBV19,TRBJ2-5,-,TRBD2,TGTGCCAGTAGTCTTCCGACTAGCGGATTCTACCAAGAGACCCAGTACTTC,CASSLPTSGFYQETQYF
TRBV29-1,TRBJ2-1,-,-,TGCAGCGCCCTGTGGAGTCAATACAATGAGCAGTTCTTC,CSALWSQYNEQFF
TRBV29-1,TRBJ1-3,few,TRBD1,TGCAGCGTTGCGGGGACAGGGGGAAACACCATATATTTT,CSVAGTGGNTIYF
TRBV27,TRBJ2-7,-,-,TGTGCCAGCAGTCTCCGGGACGCCACCTACGAGCAGTACTTC,CASSLRDATYEQYF
TRBV6-4,TRBJ2-2,-,-,TGTGCCAGCAGTGGGACCGGTACCGGGGAGCTGTTTTTT,CASSGTGTGELFF
TRBV5-1,TRBJ2-7,-,TRBD1,TGCGCCAGCAGCCCGGGACAGAACGAGCAGTACTTC,CASSPGQNEQYF
TRBV19,TRBJ1-1,-,-,TGTGCCAGTAGTATTAAACTAACCCCTGAAGCTTTCTTT,CASSIKLTPEAFF
TRBV6-5,TRBJ1-1,-,-,TGTGCCAGCAGTTTCGCCAGAGTTGGAACTGAAGCTTTCTTT,CASSFARVGTEAFF
TRBV29-1,TRBJ1-1,-,TRBD1,TGCAGCGCCCCGGACAGGGTGACGACTGAAGCTTTCTTT,CSAPDRVTTEAFF
TRBV27,TRBJ2-3,-,-,TGTGCCAGCAGTCCCCTTATGACCGACACAGAAGATACGCAGTATTTT,CASSPLMTDTEDTQYF
TRBV20-1,TRBJ2-7,-,TRBD2,TGCAGTGCTAGAGAACTAGCGGGAGCAACCTACGAGCAGTACTTC,CSARELAGATYEQYF
TRBV5-5,TRBJ2-2,-,-,TGTGCCAGCAGCTTGGGACCGGGACCAAACACCGGGGAGCTGTTTTTT,CASSLGPGPNTGELFF
TRBV6-6,TRBJ2-2,-,-,TGTGCCAGCATCAAACAGGACACCGGGGAGCTGTTTTTT,CASIKQDTGELFF
TRBV27,TRBJ2-2,-,TRBD2,TGTGCCACCTGTTTAGCGGGGGGCGCGAACACCGGGGAGCTGTTTTTT,CATCLAGGANTGELFF
TRBV20-1,TRBJ2-7,few,TRBD1,TGCAGTGCTCATACAGGGGATACAGAAGCCTACGAGCAGTACTTC,CSAHTGDTEAYEQYF
TRBV29-1,TRBJ1-3,-,-,TGCAGCGTTGGGACGGGGATTGGAAACACCATATATTTT,CSVGTGIGNTIYF
TRBV4-1,TRBJ2-1,-,TRBD1,TGCGCCAGCAGCCAACCCGGAAGGACAGGGAGAGGGTACAATGAGCAGTTCTTC,CASSQPGRTGRGYNEQFF
TRBV11-2,TRBJ2-7,-,-,TGTGCCAGCAGCTTACTAGCGACATCCAAATACGAGCAGTACTTC,CASSLLATSKYEQYF
TRBV14,TRBJ1-3,few,-,TGTGCCAGCAGCCAAGGACAGCGTTTCTCTGGAAACACCATATATTTT,CASSQGQRFSGNTIYF
TRBV19,TRBJ2-3,few,TRBD2,TGTGCCAGTAGCCTAGCGGGGGCCTCTTTCACAGATACGCAGTATTTT,CASSLAGASFTDTQYF
TRBV27,TRBJ2-1,-,TRBD2,TGTGCCAGCAGTTTATATAGCGGGAGGACCGTGGCCTACAATGAGCAGTTCTTC,CASSLYSGRTVAYNEQFF
TRBV29-1,TRBJ1-2,-,-,TGCAGCGTTGATGACAGATTAACTGCGGACTATGGCTACACCTTC,CSVDDRLTADYGYTF
TRBV5-1,TRBJ2-3,-,-,TGCGCCAGCAGCTTGTGGGCGGGTTCTAGCACAGATACGCAGTATTTT,CASSLWAGSSTDTQYF
TRBV27,TRBJ2-3,once,-,TGTGCCAGCAGTTCCCGTGGGGCTAGCACAGATACGCAGTATTTT,CASSSRGASTDTQYF
TRBV27,TRBJ2-7,few,TRBD2,TGTGCCAGCAGGTCACTAGCGCTCCGCGACGAGCAGTACTTC,CASRSLALRDEQYF
TRBV5-4,TRBJ2-1,once,-,TGTGCCAGCAGCTTGGCCAAGGACATTAGCTCCTACAATGAGCAGTTCTTC,CASSLAKDISSYNEQFF